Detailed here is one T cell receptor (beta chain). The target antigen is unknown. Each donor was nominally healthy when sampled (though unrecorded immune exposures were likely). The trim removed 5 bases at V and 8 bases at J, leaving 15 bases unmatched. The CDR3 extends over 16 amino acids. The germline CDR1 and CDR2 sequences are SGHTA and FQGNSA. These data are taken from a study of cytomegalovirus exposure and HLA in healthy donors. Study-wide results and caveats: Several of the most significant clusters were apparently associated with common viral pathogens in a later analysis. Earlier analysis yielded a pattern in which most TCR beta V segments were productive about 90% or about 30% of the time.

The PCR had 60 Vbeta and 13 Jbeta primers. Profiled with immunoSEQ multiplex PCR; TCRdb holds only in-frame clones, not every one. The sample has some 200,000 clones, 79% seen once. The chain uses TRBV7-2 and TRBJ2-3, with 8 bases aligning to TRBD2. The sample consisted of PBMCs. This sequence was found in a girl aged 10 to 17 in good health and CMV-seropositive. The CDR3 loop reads CASSNYASGSRVTQYF. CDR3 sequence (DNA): TGTGCCAGCAGCAATTACGCTAGCGGGTCCCGGGTTACGCAGTATTTT.